The rows below give T cell receptor beta chains drawn from one sample of a study of T cell responses to AZD1222 COVID-19 vaccine. Data came from immunoSEQ multiplex PCR; TCRdb stores just in-frame clones and leaves some out. The sample shows around 130,000 clones, over 85% of them seen only once. This specimen consisted of peripheral blood, obtained 28 days after the second AZD1222 dose. These receptors all stem from an adult who received the AZD1222 COVID-19 vaccine. CDR3s include the opening cysteine and the closing phenylalanine or tryptophan. D genes are given only for firm matches. Size tells how often a clone was seen (once, few, many) or the class of an expanded clone, and some rows leave it out.

TRBJ2-7 | - | TRBV7-9 | TRBD2 | CASSRFGGVYEQYF | TGTGCCAGCAGCCGATTCGGGGGGGTGTACGAGCAGTACTTC
TRBJ2-1 | - | TRBV11-2 | TRBD2 | CASSSHRTSGRKAEQFF | TGTGCCAGCAGCTCCCACCGAACTAGCGGGAGGAAAGCTGAGCAGTTCTTC
TRBJ2-1 | - | TRBV27 | - | CASSPRTGSYNEQFF | TGTGCCAGCAGTCCCCGAACAGGGTCCTACAATGAGCAGTTCTTC
TRBJ2-1 | - | TRBV27 | - | CASSSTGRSNNEQFF | TGTGCCAGCAGTTCAACAGGGAGATCAAACAATGAGCAGTTCTTC
TRBJ1-3 | - | TRBV6-2/TRBV6-3 | - | CASSYTGSGNTIYF | TGTGCCAGCAGTTATACCGGCTCTGGAAACACCATATATTTT
TRBJ2-7 | once | TRBV21-1 | - | CASSKKRQGASLDDPLRYEQYF | TGTGCCAGCAGCAAGAAAAGGCAGGGGGCTAGTTTGGACGATCCACTCCGCTACGAGCAGTACTTC
TRBJ2-3 | few | TRBV27 | TRBD2 | CASSLLGLVGTDTQYF | TGTGCCAGCAGTTTACTTGGACTAGTAGGAACAGATACGCAGTATTTT
TRBJ1-2 | - | TRBV7-9 | TRBD1 | CASTRQGAANYGYTF | TGTGCCAGCACCCGACAGGGGGCTGCGAACTATGGCTACACCTTC
TRBJ1-5 | - | TRBV7-2 | - | CASSSLGGGQPQHF | TGTGCCAGCAGCTCCCTTGGGGGCGGTCAGCCCCAGCATTTT
TRBJ2-5 | - | TRBV15 | TRBD1 | CATSPGIGGWETQYF | TGTGCCACCAGCCCCGGGATAGGGGGCTGGGAGACCCAGTACTTC
TRBJ1-4 | - | TRBV5-1 | - | CASSEQGFPSEKLFF | TGCGCCAGCAGCGAACAGGGATTCCCTAGTGAAAAACTGTTTTTT
TRBJ1-5 | - | TRBV27 | - | CASKETSYLGDQPQHF | TGTGCCAGCAAGGAGACATCCTATTTGGGCGATCAGCCCCAGCATTTT
TRBJ1-2 | - | TRBV5-6 | TRBD1 | CASNRDRGYGYTF | TGTGCCAGCAACAGGGACAGGGGCTATGGCTACACCTTC
TRBJ2-6 | - | TRBV2 | TRBD1 | CASTGTGAGANVLTF | TGTGCCAGCACCGGGACAGGGGCCGGGGCCAACGTCCTGACTTTC
TRBJ2-3 | once | TRBV7-8 | TRBD2 | CASSLRTSMSDTQYF | TGTGCCAGCAGCTTAAGGACTAGCATGTCAGATACGCAGTATTTT
TRBJ2-5 | - | TRBV19 | TRBD2 | CASSITGTSGRGGETQYF | TGTGCCAGTAGTATAACCGGGACTAGCGGGAGAGGCGGGGAGACCCAGTACTTC
TRBJ1-5 | - | TRBV6-2/TRBV6-3 | - | CASSWDALPNQPQHF | TGTGCCAGCAGTTGGGACGCATTGCCCAATCAGCCCCAGCATTTT